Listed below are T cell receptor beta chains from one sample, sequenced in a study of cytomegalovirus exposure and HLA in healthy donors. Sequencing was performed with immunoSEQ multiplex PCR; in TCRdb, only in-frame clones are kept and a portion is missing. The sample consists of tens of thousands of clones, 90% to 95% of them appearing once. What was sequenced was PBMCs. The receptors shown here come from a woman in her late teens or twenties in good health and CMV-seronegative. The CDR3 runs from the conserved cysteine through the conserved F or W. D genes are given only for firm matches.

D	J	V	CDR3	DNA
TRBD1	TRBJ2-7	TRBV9	CASSVDLGQGQYEQYF	TGTGCCAGCAGCGTGGACTTGGGACAGGGGCAGTACGAGCAGTACTTC
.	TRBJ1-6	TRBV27	CASSTQQRNSPLHF	TGTGCCAGCAGTACTCAACAGCGGAATTCACCCCTCCACTTT
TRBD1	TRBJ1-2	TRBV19	CASRHGTGNGYGYTF	TGTGCCAGTAGACACGGGACAGGCAATGGGTATGGCTACACCTTC
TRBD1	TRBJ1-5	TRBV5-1	CASSLVGDRAQPQHF	TGCGCCAGCAGCTTGGTCGGGGACAGGGCTCAGCCCCAGCATTTT
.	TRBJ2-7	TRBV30	CAWSFTGPRYEQYF	TGTGCCTGGAGTTTCACAGGGCCACGCTACGAGCAGTACTTC
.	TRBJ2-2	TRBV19	CASSILETVTGELFF	TGTGCCAGTAGTATCCTCGAGACAGTCACCGGGGAGCTGTTTTTT
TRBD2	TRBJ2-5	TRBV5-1	CASSLDPGAGQETQYF	TGCGCCAGCAGCTTGGACCCCGGAGCGGGACAAGAGACCCAGTACTTC
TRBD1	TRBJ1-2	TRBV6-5	CASSYPGQLAGYTF	TGTGCCAGCAGTTACCCGGGACAGCTAGCCGGCTACACCTTC
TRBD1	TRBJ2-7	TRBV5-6	CASSLALQGVGEQYF	TGTGCCAGCAGCTTGGCACTACAGGGGGTTGGTGAGCAGTACTTC
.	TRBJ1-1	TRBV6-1	CASSPGQNTEAFF	TGTGCCAGCAGTCCGGGACAGAACACTGAAGCTTTCTTT
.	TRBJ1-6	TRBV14	CASSQDTPTPLHF	TGTGCCAGCAGCCAAGATACACCGACACCCCTCCACTTT
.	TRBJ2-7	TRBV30	CAWSPPAYEQYF	TGTGCCTGGAGTCCTCCCGCCTACGAGCAGTACTTC
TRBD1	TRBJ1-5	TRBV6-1	CAIDRDGYSNQPQHF	TGTGCCATAGACAGGGATGGATATAGCAATCAGCCCCAGCATTTT
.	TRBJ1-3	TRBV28	CASSLRGNTIYF	TGTGCCAGCAGTTTAAGGGGGAACACCATATATTTT
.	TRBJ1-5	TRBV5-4	CASSLGTGSGGNQPQHF	TGTGCCAGCAGCTTGGGCACAGGATCAGGAGGCAATCAGCCCCAGCATTTT
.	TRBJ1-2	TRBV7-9	CASSQRSWMAYGYTF	TGTGCCAGCAGCCAGCGGTCATGGATGGCCTATGGCTACACCTTC